This T cell receptor beta chain was identified during a study of response to subunit inactivated influenza vaccine. Findings and limits, study-wide: That few new T cells are recruited by each seasonal influenza vaccination was the authors' suggestion.

This clonotype has a handful of counts. Antigen unknown. TCRdb itself ran the RT-PCR reads through MiXCR, one entry per CDR3 protein. The table records hundreds of thousands of distinct CDR3 sequences, 12% of them present only once. Germline V CDR1 and CDR2: SGDLS, YYNGEE. V was clipped by 0 bases and J by 6 bases; unmatched bases: 5. The CDR3 totals 15 residues. The chain couples TRBV9 to TRBJ2-1; TRBD2 aligns across 8 bases. This specimen consisted of PBMCs from blood, obtained on the day of vaccination. The TCR sequence derives from a man aged 50 to 59 who received an inactivated influenza vaccine. The CDR3 is CASSVGSGRANEQFF. The CDR3 DNA reads TGTGCCAGCAGCGTAGGGTCCGGGAGGGCCAATGAGCAGTTCTTC.